This T cell receptor (beta chain) was documented in a study of blood T cells in healthy people across ages. Background on the study: About one barcoded beta molecule per two T cells was the capture yield of template switching. Study results and caveats: In older individuals, TCR beta diversity per million T cells was lower, falling roughly linearly with age. Possibly confounding the expanded clonotype changes was the fact that donor CMV status was unknown.

The sample providers were healthy Caucasian people from Russia, aged about 6 to 95. About this clonotype itself: Its specificity is unknown.

This CDR3 is 14 amino acids long. Trimming cost V 1 base and J 6 bases, with 10 bases left between them. CDR1 and CDR2 from the germline V gene are LGHDT and YNNKEL (reference sequence). Alongside a J-beta primer mix, a sample-barcoded 5' primer served in a second PCR lasting about 6 to 12 cycles. TCRdb processed the 5' RACE reads anew with MiXCR; each CDR3 protein has one entry. The sample records 600,000 or so distinct CDR3 sequences, roughly 21% being singletons. The source material was blood. The receptor was isolated from a man aged 70-80 years in good health. The chain carries TRBV3-1 and TRBJ1-5, with D maybe TRBD1 (5 bases). The CDR3 nucleotides read TGTGCCAGCAGCCAAGCGAGCCAGGGTCAGCCCCAGCATTTT. Its translation is CASSQASQGQPQHF.